The 29 T cell receptor beta chains listed next were all sequenced from one sample in a study of shared clonotypes between healthy human individuals. Clones were sequenced by immunoSEQ multiplex PCR, and TCRdb holds only the in-frame ones, with some missing. The sample gives over a million clones, approximately 96% of which show up once; roughly 1.1% is in the top ten. Sequenced sample: naive CD4+ T cells sorted from blood. Subset of the sample: CD45RA+ positively selected. Source of these receptors: a man aged 25 to 40 in good health.

The chain uses TRBV2 and TRBJ2-7, with 8 bases lining up with TRBD2. Losses at the gene ends were 1 base for V and 2 bases for J; bases not matched to a gene: 10. CDR1 and CDR2 (germline): SNHLY, FYNNEI. There are 17 residues in the CDR3. Here the CDR3 reads CASSEGQSGRVAYEQYF. CDR3 bases: TGTGCCAGCAGTGAAGGCCAAAGCGGGAGAGTGGCCTACGAGCAGTACTTC.

This clone occurred once. The chain recombines TRBV15 with TRBJ2-7; TRBD2 matches 8 bases. CDR1 and CDR2 from the germline V gene are LNHNV and YYDKDF (reference sequence). V shed 0 bases and J 3 bases; nucleotides not matched to a gene: 7. The CDR3 is 16 amino acids. DNA for the CDR3: TGTGCCACCAGCAGAGAAGCGGGAGCAAGGTTCTACGAGCAGTACTTC. Protein sequence: CATSREAGARFYEQYF. The full variable domain, its missing parts supplied by reference TRBV15 and TRBJ2-7, is DAMVIQNPRYQVTQFGKPVTLSCSQTLNHNVMYWYQQKSSQAPKLLFHYYDKDFNNEADTPDNFQSRRPNTSFCFLDIRSPGLGDTAMYLCATSREAGARFYEQYFGPGTRLTVT.

The rearrangement uses TRBV19 and TRBJ2-7; D gene uncertain. The CDR3 covers 14 residues. Trimming shortened V by 0 bases and J by 7 bases, and 13 bases separated the two germline ends. Germline V gene sequence: CDR1 LNHDA, CDR2 SQIVND (reference sequence). The CDR3 loop reads CASSIDILQGEQYF. CDR3 DNA: TGTGCCAGTAGTATAGATATCCTCCAAGGGGAGCAGTACTTC.

The rearrangement links TRBV7-2 to TRBJ2-1; TRBD2 matches at 7 bases. The germline V gene encodes CDR1 SGHTA and CDR2 FQGNSA. The CDR3 loop spans 14 amino acids. V gave up 7 bases and J gave up 9 bases; unmatched junction bases: 12. The CDR3 DNA follows: TGTGCCAGCAACCCAGCGGGGCCCAAAGCTGAGCAGTTCTTC. This codes for CASNPAGPKAEQFF.

The sample holds a few counts of this clone. This rearrangement joins TRBV6-1 to TRBJ2-2, with 8 positions matching TRBD2. V lost 4 bases and J lost 7; bases outside the gene matches: 8. CDR1 is MNHNS, CDR2 SASEGT, per germline. There are 15 residues in the CDR3. CDR3 DNA: TGTGCCAGCAGTGCCCTCAGCGGGAGAAGCGGGGAGCTGTTTTTT. Translated, it gives CASSALSGRSGELFF.

This sequence joins TRBV5-4 and TRBJ2-7; D unresolved. Between the trimmed V and J ends, which lost 0 bases and 7 bases, there was a span of 8 bases. From germline, CDR1 is SGHNT and CDR2 YYREEE (reference sequence). The length of the CDR3 is 12 residues. CDR3 coding DNA: TGTGCCAGCAGCTTGGACACAGTGGAGCAGTACTTC. The encoded protein is CASSLDTVEQYF.

The V call is TRBV9, the J call TRBJ2-2; D gene uncertain. Germline CDR1 SGDLS, CDR2 YYNGEE. The CDR3 is made up of 17 amino acids. Between the trimmed V and J ends, which lost 0 bases and 1 base, there was a span of 13 bases. CDR3 region: CASSVVGATLNTGELFF. The CDR3 DNA reads TGTGCCAGCAGCGTAGTAGGCGCGACCTTGAACACCGGGGAGCTGTTTTTT.

The chain has TRBV5-6 and TRBJ1-5; tentatively, D is TRBD1 (6 bases). Germline V gives CDR1 SGHDT, CDR2 YYEEEE. The length of the CDR3 is 15 residues. Deletions cut 2 bases from V and 2 bases from J, with 11 bases between. This CDR3 reads CASSFGGHGNQPQHF. The DNA for the CDR3 is TGTGCCAGCAGCTTTGGGGGGCATGGCAATCAGCCCCAGCATTTT.

The CDR3 DNA follows: TGTGCCATCAGTGAGTCTGGAAGGGGACAGCAACTCTATGGCTACACCTTC. This gives the protein CAISESGRGQQLYGYTF. The rearrangement uses TRBV10-3 and TRBJ1-2, with 7 positions matching TRBD1. In germline, CDR1 is ENHRY, CDR2 SYGVKD. V gave up 0 bases and J gave up 4 bases; unmatched junction bases: 11. There are 17 residues in the CDR3.

The chain uses TRBV28 and TRBJ2-7; 13 nucleotides line up with TRBD2. Germline V lookup: CDR1 MDHEN, CDR2 SYDVKM. The CDR3 is made up of 15 amino acids. V trimming: 6 bases; J trimming: 0 bases; junction bases outside the gene matches: 2. The CDR3 bases are TGTGCCAGCAGACTAGCGGGAGGGCCCTCCTACGAGCAGTACTTC. It specifies CASRLAGGPSYEQYF.

This chain connects TRBV28 to TRBJ1-5; 8 positions match TRBD1. From germline, CDR1 is MDHEN and CDR2 SYDVKM. The CDR3 runs 14 residues. V lost 0 bases, J lost 10 bases, and 5 bases stayed unmatched. Written as DNA, the CDR3 is TGTGCCAGCAGTTTATGGACAGGGGAGGTACCCCAGCATTTT. It translates to CASSLWTGEVPQHF.

V and J are TRBV4-2 and TRBJ1-4; TRBD1 aligns across 7 bases. CDR3 length: 15 residues. CDR1 and CDR2 from the germline V gene are LGHNA and YNFKEQ. The J segment lost 8 bases and the V segment lost 0 bases, leaving 6 bases of the junction unmatched. The CDR3 reads CASSQDRQGEEKLFF. Here the CDR3 DNA reads TGTGCCAGCAGCCAAGATCGCCAGGGGGAGGAAAAACTGTTTTTT.

The genes are TRBV20-1 and TRBJ2-1; D call uncertain. Germline-derived CDR1 and CDR2 are DFQATT and SNEGSKA (reference sequence). The V end lost 1 base, the J end lost 12 bases, and 10 bases lay between the germline ends. The CDR3 runs to 11 residues. The CDR3 DNA reads TGCAGTGCTAGAGCGGACGAACGGCAGTTCTTC. Amino acids: CSARADERQFF.

The chain has TRBV5-5 and TRBJ1-5; D gene ambiguous. The CDR3 totals 14 residues. The V end was cut by 1 base, the J end by 4 bases, with 9 bases between. Germline-derived CDR1 and CDR2 are SGHKS and YYEKEE (reference sequence). CDR3 DNA sequence: TGTGCCAGCAGCTTGTACCCGGTGAATCAGCCCCAGCATTTT. Its protein product is CASSLYPVNQPQHF.

This chain connects TRBV2 to TRBJ2-7, with 7 bases that match TRBD2. Germline CDR1 and CDR2: SNHLY and FYNNEI. This CDR3 is built from 14 residues. The ends lost 4 bases at V and 5 bases at J; junction bases unmatched: 8. As DNA, the CDR3 is TGTGCCAGCAGTGGGGAGGGCGTGGGCCACGAGCAGTACTTC. Translation gives CASSGEGVGHEQYF.

In regard to this clone: At the DNA level, this CDR3 is encoded by other sequences in the same sample as well. The chain links TRBV7-2 to TRBJ2-3; D is unresolved. Germline V gene data show CDR1 as SGHTA and CDR2 as FQGNSA. Trimming removed 1 base from V and 4 bases from J, with 6 bases in between. The CDR3 sequence is 13 residues long. CDR3 in amino acids: CASSLERPDTQYF. In nucleotides, the CDR3 is TGTGCCAGCAGCTTAGAACGGCCAGATACGCAGTATTTT. Together with reference TRBV7-2 and TRBJ2-3, the CDR3 gives the full variable domain: GAGVSQSPSNKVTEKGKDVELRCDPISGHTALYWYRQSLGQGLEFLIYFQGNSAPDKSGLPSDRFSAERTGGSVSTLTIQRTQQEDSAVYLCASSLERPDTQYFGPGTRLTVL.

The CDR3 DNA reads as TGTGCCACCAGCAGATCACTAGCGGGGAGCCCAGAGACCCAGTACTTC. This gives the protein CATSRSLAGSPETQYF. The chain combines TRBV15 with TRBJ2-5; 10 positions match TRBD2. The germline V gene encodes CDR1 LNHNV and CDR2 YYDKDF (reference sequence). The V and J ends lost 2 bases and 4 bases, in that order; junction bases with no gene match: 7. The CDR3 loop spans 16 amino acids. The full variable domain, rest sourced from reference TRBV15 and TRBJ2-5, is DAMVIQNPRYQVTQFGKPVTLSCSQTLNHNVMYWYQQKSSQAPKLLFHYYDKDFNNEADTPDNFQSRRPNTSFCFLDIRSPGLGDTAMYLCATSRSLAGSPETQYFGPGTRLLVL.

The chain uses TRBV5-1 and TRBJ2-5; D is tentatively TRBD1 or TRBD2 (5 bases each). V shed 3 bases and J shed 4 bases, with 13 bases lying between them. CDR1 SGHRS and CDR2 YFSETQ come from the germline V gene. This CDR3 comprises 14 residues. The CDR3 nucleotides read TGCGCCAGCAGCTGGGACGGGGCAGGAGAGACCCAGTACTTC. Its protein is CASSWDGAGETQYF.

This sequence joins TRBV7-9 and TRBJ1-2; possible D gene TRBD1, 6 bases. The CDR3 has 16 amino acids. Trimming took 5 bases from V and 0 from J, leaving 16 bases between them. Germline V gene data show CDR1 as SEHNR and CDR2 as FQNEAQ (reference sequence). The CDR3 spells CASSPPTGTANYGYTF. The CDR3, as DNA: TGTGCCAGCAGCCCCCCCACAGGGACCGCTAACTATGGCTACACCTTC.

This clone has just a few counts. The V and J genes are TRBV7-9 and TRBJ1-5; no reliable D call. V dropped 5 bases and J dropped 5 bases, with 16 bases sitting between them. CDR1 is SEHNR, CDR2 FQNEAQ, per germline (reference sequence). The CDR3 length is 15 residues. CDR3 in DNA: TGTGCCAGCAGCGACGGCGGGTCGCGGGATCAGCCCCAGCATTTT. Translating gives CASSDGGSRDQPQHF.

The V and J genes are TRBV10-1 and TRBJ2-3; D unclear. V was trimmed by 4 bases and J by 2 bases, leaving 10 bases between them. CDR1 WNHNN and CDR2 SYGVQD come from the germline V gene (reference sequence). There are 14 residues in the CDR3. DNA of the CDR3: TGCGCCAGCAGTGGGGCGGCGACCACAGATACGCAGTATTTT. Its protein product is CASSGAATTDTQYF.

This clone appeared a single time. The same CDR3 arises from other DNA sequences in this sample as well. This CDR3 is CASSIIGTGGSQPQHF. The CDR3 DNA sequence: TGTGCCAGTAGTATAATCGGGACAGGGGGTTCTCAGCCCCAGCATTTT. The chain links TRBV19 to TRBJ1-5, with 11 nucleotides matching TRBD1. Per germline, CDR1 LNHDA and CDR2 SQIVND (reference sequence). This CDR3 spans 16 amino acids. The ends lost 2 bases at V and 6 bases at J; junction bases unmatched: 6.

The chain is built from TRBV5-1 and TRBJ2-1; weak D call: TRBD1 (7 bases). Germline-derived CDR1 and CDR2 are SGHRS and YFSETQ. This CDR3 is 14 amino acids long. V was shortened by 0 bases and J by 9 bases, with 13 bases between the two germline ends. CDR3 protein: CASSLDAQGGEQFF. In nucleotides, the CDR3 is TGCGCCAGCAGCTTGGACGCCCAGGGGGGTGAGCAGTTCTTC. Using reference TRBV5-1 and TRBJ2-1 for the parts outside the CDR3, the full variable domain is KAGVTQTPRYLIKTRGQQVTLSCSPISGHRSVSWYQQTPGQGLQFLFEYFSETQRNKGNFPGRFSGRQFSNSRSEMNVSTLELGDSALYLCASSLDAQGGEQFFGPGTRLTVL.

Here the CDR3 DNA reads TGTGCCACTGGACAGGGTTCCTACGAGCAGTACTTC. Translating it yields CATGQGSYEQYF. J is TRBJ2-7 and V is TRBV7-8, with 8 positions matching TRBD1. The CDR3 contains 12 residues. After removal of 10 bases from V and 1 base from J, the junction contained 3 bases not matched to a gene. Germline values: CDR1 SGHVS, CDR2 FQNEAQ.

This chain uses TRBV9 with TRBJ1-5; tentative D call: TRBD1 (5 bases). Trimming removed 2 bases from V and 3 bases from J, with 12 bases in between. The CDR3 runs to 15 residues. Looked up from germline, CDR1 is SGDLS and CDR2 is YYNGEE. This chain's CDR3 is CASSVRDGYNQPQHF. In nucleotides, the CDR3 is TGTGCCAGCAGCGTTAGGGACGGTTACAATCAGCCCCAGCATTTT.

The rearrangement joins TRBV5-1 to TRBJ2-2; TRBD2 matches at 7 bases. Per germline, CDR1 SGHRS and CDR2 YFSETQ. Germline trimming cut 0 bases from V and 6 bases from J; bases unmatched to any gene: 5. CDR3 length: 15 amino acids. As DNA, the CDR3 is TGCGCCAGCAGCTTGGCGACTAGCTTGGCCGGGGAGCTGTTTTTT. Translating it yields CASSLATSLAGELFF.

The gene calls are TRBV28 and TRBJ1-5, with a possible D match to TRBD1 (5 bases). CDR3 length equals 16 residues. The germline gives CDR1 MDHEN, CDR2 SYDVKM. Deletions cut 6 bases from V and 2 bases from J, with 17 bases between. The CDR3 DNA sequence: TGTGCCAGCAGCCAAGCGCTAGGGGTTGGCAATCAGCCCCAGCATTTT. Protein sequence: CASSQALGVGNQPQHF. The complete variable domain, with remaining parts taken from reference TRBV28 and TRBJ1-5, reads DVKVTQSSRYLVKRTGEKVFLECVQDMDHENMFWYRQDPGLGLRLIYFSYDVKMKEKGDIPEGYSVSREKKERFSLILESASTNQTSMYLCASSQALGVGNQPQHFGDGTRLSIL.

V and J are TRBV9 and TRBJ2-3; 8 bases agree with TRBD1. From germline, CDR1 is SGDLS and CDR2 YYNGEE. CDR3 length: 13 residues. V gave up 9 bases and J gave up 2 bases; unmatched junction bases: 5. CDR3 loop: CATSTGDTDTQYF. The CDR3 nucleotides are TGTGCCACTTCGACAGGGGACACAGATACGCAGTATTTT.

This chain joins TRBV5-1 and TRBJ2-1; weak D call: TRBD2 (6 bases). Germline V lookup: CDR1 SGHRS, CDR2 YFSETQ. V dropped 0 bases and J dropped 12 bases, with 22 bases sitting between them. The CDR3 extends over 16 amino acids. The CDR3 loop reads CASSLDGDLLLSVQFF. The CDR3 nucleotides are TGCGCCAGCAGCTTGGACGGGGACTTGCTCCTGAGTGTGCAGTTCTTC.